This entry lists 4 T cell receptor beta chains sequenced from one sample in a study of shared clonotypes between healthy human individuals. TCRdb keeps only in-frame clones here, not all; method: immunoSEQ multiplex PCR. Of some 1,600,000 clones detected, roughly 98% appear once; the ten largest clones hold 0.45%. Sequencing was performed on naive CD4+ T cells sorted from blood. The subset denotes: CD45RA+ positively selected. All receptors come from a man aged 30 to 39 in good health.

The chain couples TRBV5-6 to TRBJ2-6; D tentatively reads TRBD1 or TRBD2 (5 bases each). The CDR3 extends over 19 amino acids. V dropped 3 bases and J dropped 4 bases, with 23 bases sitting between them. The germline V gene encodes CDR1 SGHDT and CDR2 YYEEEE. CDR3 amino acids: CASSSGPGSNIPGANVLTF. Written as DNA, the CDR3 is TGTGCCAGCAGCTCGGGACCGGGGTCCAACATTCCAGGGGCCAACGTCCTGACTTTC.

The sample holds one count of this clone. The chain recombines TRBV5-5 with TRBJ2-7; D is unclear. Per the germline V gene, CDR1 is SGHKS and CDR2 is YYEKEE (reference sequence). The CDR3 consists of 13 residues. V was trimmed by 2 bases and J by 2 bases, leaving 8 bases between them. CDR3 in amino acids: CASSFWGTYEQYF. The CDR3, as DNA: TGTGCCAGCAGCTTTTGGGGAACCTACGAGCAGTACTTC.

The chain's CDR3 is CASSKVMGGTEAFF. CDR3 bases: TGTGCCAGCAGCAAAGTCATGGGGGGCACTGAAGCTTTCTTT. The chain combines TRBV21-1 with TRBJ1-1. TRBV21-1 is recorded as a pseudogene. This CDR3 has 14 residues.

The genes are TRBV29-1 and TRBJ2-1; 7 nucleotides align to TRBD2. This CDR3 has 17 amino acids. V dropped 2 bases and J dropped 3; count of bases not matched to a gene: 13. The germline V gene encodes CDR1 SQVTM and CDR2 ANQGSEA. The CDR3 region is CSVEPTHLAGVYNEQFF. The CDR3 DNA is TGCAGCGTTGAACCGACCCATCTTGCGGGGGTCTACAATGAGCAGTTCTTC.